The source of this T cell receptor (beta chain) is a study of T cell responses to AZD1222 COVID-19 vaccine. Study conclusions and caveats: The donors showed a predominance of white British ancestry and of females, with possible underestimation of clonal diversity. Unmutated variant regions are reportedly the target of nearly half of TCRs that are spike-specific.

On this clone: Its antigen is still unknown.

Assay: immunoSEQ multiplex PCR; the TCRdb copy retains only in-frame clones and omits some. The table records 100,000 to 150,000 clones, approximately 91% of them present only once. The sequences come from peripheral blood, collected on day 0 of AZD1222 vaccination. The receptor was isolated from an adult in good health.

CDR3 sequence (DNA): TGTGCCCCCAAGAGCAATCAGCCCCAGCATTTT. Protein product: CAPKSNQPQHF. The chain combines TRBV7-9 with TRBJ1-5, with no clear D. Germline V CDR1 and CDR2: SEHNR, FQNEAQ (reference sequence). The CDR3 loop spans 11 amino acids. V lost 11 bases and J 1 base, leaving 6 bases between the germline ends.